A single sample is the source of the 24 T cell receptor beta chains below, sequenced in a study of identical twins. TCRdb called the 5' RACE reads again in MiXCR, with one record for every CDR3 protein. This sample has about 790,000 distinct CDR3 sequences, with 15% to 20% found just once. The data also belong to a second study, concerning T cells expressing NK-cell markers.

The sequenced material came from PBMCs. The receptors here all came from a woman aged 18-29 years in good health.

This clonotype showed up just a few times. This sequence joins TRBV20-1 and TRBJ1-5, with no clear D. Germline V gene sequence: CDR1 DFQATT, CDR2 SNEGSKA (reference sequence). The V end was cut by 3 bases, the J end by 0 bases, with 6 bases between. The CDR3 sequence is 13 residues long. The chain's CDR3 is CSASRDSNQPQHF. The CDR3 bases are TGCAGTGCTAGCCGGGATAGCAATCAGCCCCAGCATTTT.

Only a few counts were recorded for this clonotype. The chain links TRBV20-1 to TRBJ2-2; D is undetermined. Germline V lookup: CDR1 DFQATT, CDR2 SNEGSKA (reference sequence). CDR3 length: 13 amino acids. V was clipped by 5 bases and J by 3 bases, with 10 bases between them. This CDR3 reads CSAPTPHTGELFF. In DNA, the CDR3 is TGCAGTGCTCCCACCCCCCACACCGGGGAGCTGTTTTTT.

This clonotype was counted a few times. The genes are TRBV7-9 and TRBJ1-1; D unclear. CDR1 is SEHNR and CDR2 is FQNEAQ in the germline V gene (reference sequence). The CDR3 length is 14 residues. V lost 4 bases to trimming and J lost 4 bases, with 13 bases between them. The CDR3 here is CASSSEGVSTEAFF. CDR3 DNA sequence: TGTGCCAGCAGCTCCGAAGGTGTAAGCACTGAAGCTTTCTTT.

The genes are TRBV20-1 and TRBJ1-2; D ambiguous. The V gene lost 3 bases and the J gene lost 1 base, with 6 bases spanning the gap. Germline assignment: CDR1 DFQATT and CDR2 SNEGSKA (reference sequence). The length of the CDR3 is 12 residues. As DNA, the CDR3 is TGCAGTGCTAGTTCGATTAACTATGGCTACACCTTC. Protein: CSASSINYGYTF.

In this sample, this clonotype turned up many times. The chain links TRBV9 to TRBJ2-1, with 7 positions matching TRBD2. Per the germline V gene, CDR1 is SGDLS and CDR2 is YYNGEE. The length of the CDR3 is 15 residues. After removal of 1 base from V and 9 bases from J, the junction contained 10 bases not matched to a gene. Written as DNA, the CDR3 is TGTGCCAGCAGCGTAACACCGGGACTAAGCAGTGAGCAGTTCTTC. This codes for CASSVTPGLSSEQFF.

This chain links TRBV20-1 with TRBJ2-2, with TRBD2 matching over 11 bases. The germline V gene has CDR1 DFQATT and CDR2 SNEGSKA (reference sequence). The CDR3 covers 15 residues. The ends lost 6 bases at V and 3 bases at J; junction bases unmatched: 6. The CDR3 sequence: CSATTSGSYTGELFF. The CDR3 bases are TGCAGTGCAACCACTAGCGGGAGTTACACCGGGGAGCTGTTTTTT.

This clonotype was counted a few times. This rearrangement joins TRBV25-1 to TRBJ2-7; D may correspond to TRBD1 or TRBD2 (5 bases each). The CDR3 spans 13 residues. The germline V gene encodes CDR1 MGHDK and CDR2 SYGVNS. V lost 4 bases to trimming and J lost 4 bases, with 11 bases between them. The CDR3, as DNA: TGTGCCAGCAGTGGGAGGACACCTTACGAGCAGTACTTC. Translated: CASSGRTPYEQYF.

V usage is TRBV20-1 and J usage is TRBJ1-1; D is unresolved. The ends were cut back, 7 bases at V and 1 base at J, with 16 bases in the middle. Germline-derived CDR1 and CDR2 are DFQATT and SNEGSKA (reference sequence). The CDR3 extends over 14 amino acids. This CDR3 reads CSVHLDPENTEAFF. CDR3 nucleotides: TGCAGTGTTCATTTAGACCCAGAGAACACTGAAGCTTTCTTT.

The chain recombines TRBV6-1 with TRBJ1-1; unclear D gene. Trimming cost V 7 bases and J 7 bases, with 16 bases left between them. Looked up from germline, CDR1 is MNHNS and CDR2 is SASEGT. This CDR3 is 13 amino acids long. For the CDR3, the DNA is TGTGCCAGCAATAGGGCAATCCGGGGTGAAGCTTTCTTT. Translation: CASNRAIRGEAFF.

The sample holds a few counts of this clonotype. The V gene is TRBV12-3 or TRBV12-4, the J gene TRBJ2-3; 9 nucleotides agree with TRBD1. V shed 1 base, J shed 7 bases, and the junction held 6 bases outside the gene matches. The CDR3 spans 15 residues. The CDR3 is CASSLGGQGAYTQYF. As DNA, the CDR3 is TGTGCCAGCAGTTTAGGGGGACAGGGTGCATATACGCAGTATTTT.

This sequence joins TRBV6-5 and TRBJ2-5; no definite D call. V was pared by 2 bases and J by 3 bases, with 7 bases between. This CDR3 comprises 13 residues. Germline CDR1 MNHEY, CDR2 SVGAGI. The CDR3 coding sequence is TGTGCCAGCAGTTACGGGATTAAAGAGACCCAGTACTTC. It specifies CASSYGIKETQYF.

The rearrangement joins TRBV27 to TRBJ2-7; no clear D. V dropped 0 bases and J dropped 3 bases, with 15 bases sitting between them. Germline loops: CDR1 MNHEY, CDR2 SMNVEV (reference sequence). The length of the CDR3 is 16 residues. CDR3 region: CASSLSMLGRHYEQYF. CDR3 DNA: TGTGCCAGCAGTTTATCGATGCTAGGACGCCACTACGAGCAGTACTTC.

The rearrangement links TRBV6-6 to TRBJ2-7; D is ambiguous. Trimming stripped 6 bases from V and 7 bases from J, with 10 bases between. There are 11 residues in the CDR3. CDR1 is MNHNY, CDR2 SVGAGI, per germline (reference sequence). Written as DNA, the CDR3 is TGTGCCAGCAGCCTTAGGAAAGAGCAGTACTTC. Its translation: CASSLRKEQYF.

This clonotype was picked up a small number of times. The V call is TRBV10-3, the J call TRBJ2-3; D gene unclear. Germline V gene lookup returns CDR1 ENHRY and CDR2 SYGVKD. Trimming took 3 bases from V and 5 from J, leaving 12 bases between them. The CDR3 runs to 14 residues. The CDR3 DNA follows: TGTGCCATCAGTGATTCGAAGGGTGGAGATACGCAGTATTTT. Protein sequence: CAISDSKGGDTQYF.

In this sample, this clonotype turned up many times. The genes are TRBV5-1 and TRBJ2-7; D possibly matches TRBD1 or TRBD2 (6 bases each). V lost 0 bases to trimming and J lost 6 bases, with 16 bases between them. The CDR3 totals 15 residues. Germline CDR1 reads SGHRS; CDR2 reads YFSETQ. In DNA, the CDR3 is TGCGCCAGCAGCTTGGAACGGGGGCCCCTCCGCGAGCAGTACTTC. It yields the protein CASSLERGPLREQYF.

This chain connects TRBV27 to TRBJ2-1, with no clear D. In germline, CDR1 is MNHEY, CDR2 SMNVEV (reference sequence). The CDR3 runs 15 residues. Trimming cost V 7 bases and J 5 bases, with 18 bases left between them. DNA for the CDR3: TGTGCCAGCACTGTACGCGCCACTCAAAACAATGAGCAGTTCTTC. It encodes CASTVRATQNNEQFF.

The table lists this clonotype with a few counts. The gene calls are TRBV10-3 and TRBJ1-1, with 7 bases aligning to TRBD1. CDR1 is ENHRY and CDR2 is SYGVKD in the germline V gene. Trimming removed 6 bases from V and 5 bases from J; junction bases left unmatched: 3. This CDR3 region has 12 residues. The CDR3 loop reads CAISVRGTEAFF. The CDR3 DNA reads TGTGCCATCAGCGTCAGGGGGACTGAAGCTTTCTTT.

This clonotype was recorded a few times. The chain uses TRBV20-1 and TRBJ2-5, with D uncertain. Germline V gene data show CDR1 as DFQATT and CDR2 as SNEGSKA (reference sequence). Trimming removed 2 bases at V and 5 bases at J, with 6 bases between. The length of the CDR3 is 11 residues. This CDR3 is CSARRSETQYF. CDR3 nucleotides: TGCAGTGCTAGACGATCTGAGACCCAGTACTTC.

The chain uses TRBV4-3 and TRBJ1-1, with 9 nucleotides matching TRBD1. Trimming took 1 base from V and 11 from J; bases not matched to a gene: 14. Germline V gives CDR1 LGHNA, CDR2 YSLEER. The CDR3 sequence is 16 residues long. The CDR3 DNA follows: TGCGCCAGCAGCCAAGCCAGCACACCGGGACAGGGTCTGGCTTTCTTT. Its translation: CASSQASTPGQGLAFF.

This clonotype was observed a few times. CDR3 protein: CATRGDSPEAFF. CDR3 bases: TGTGCCACCAGGGGGGACAGTCCTGAAGCTTTCTTT. V is TRBV24-1 and J is TRBJ1-1; 7 nucleotides align to TRBD1. The germline gives CDR1 KGHDR, CDR2 SFDVKD. With V trimmed by 7 bases and J by 6 bases, 4 bases remained unmatched. This CDR3 is 12 amino acids long.

This clonotype was recorded at least ten times. The V call is TRBV7-9, the J call TRBJ2-7; 7 bases map to TRBD1. The trim removed 3 bases at V and 4 bases at J, leaving 3 bases unmatched. The CDR3 loop spans 13 amino acids. The germline V gene encodes CDR1 SEHNR and CDR2 FQNEAQ (reference sequence). The CDR3 coding sequence is TGTGCCAGCAGCTTTTCGACAGGGTACGAGCAGTACTTC. Translated: CASSFSTGYEQYF.

The sample holds a few counts of this clonotype. The V and J genes are TRBV6-5 and TRBJ2-7; TRBD2 aligns across 8 bases. The CDR3 has 16 residues. Germline CDR1 reads MNHEY; CDR2 reads SVGAGI. Trimming removed 2 bases from V and 0 bases from J; junction bases left unmatched: 6. The CDR3 DNA sequence: TGTGCCAGCAGTTACGGTAGCGGGATTTTCTCCTACGAGCAGTACTTC. It codes for CASSYGSGIFSYEQYF.

The chain employs TRBV5-5 and TRBJ2-2, with D uncertain. The CDR3 runs 16 residues. Trimming took off 2 bases at V and 0 bases at J, with 11 bases between the two ends. Germline CDR1 is SGHKS and CDR2 is YYEKEE (reference sequence). CDR3: CASSFNPSSNTGELFF. CDR3 nucleotides: TGTGCCAGCAGCTTTAATCCGTCCTCGAACACCGGGGAGCTGTTTTTT.

This chain links TRBV29-1 with TRBJ1-2, with 7 nucleotides matching TRBD1. Germline CDR1 is SQVTM and CDR2 is ANQGSEA. The CDR3 covers 10 residues. CDR3 in DNA: TGCCGTCCCCAGGGGGGGGGCTACACCTTC. Encoded protein: CRPQGGGYTF. The full variable domain, in which reference TRBV29-1 and TRBJ1-2 provide the parts outside the CDR3, is SAVISQKPSRDICQRGTSLTIQCQVDSQVTMMFWYRQQPGQSLTLIATANQGSEATYESGFVIDKFPISRPNLTFSTLTVSNMSPEDSSIYLCRPQGGGYTFGSGTRLTVV.